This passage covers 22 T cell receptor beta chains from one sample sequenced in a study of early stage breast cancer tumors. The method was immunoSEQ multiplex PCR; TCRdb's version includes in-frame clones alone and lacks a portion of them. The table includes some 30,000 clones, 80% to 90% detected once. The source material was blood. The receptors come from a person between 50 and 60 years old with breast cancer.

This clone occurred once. CDR3 nucleotides: TGTGCCAGCAGCCCACTAGCGGGGGGGCGTCAGAATGAGCAGTTCTTC. Protein sequence: CASSPLAGGRQNEQFF. The chain has TRBV9 and TRBJ2-1; 13 bases map to TRBD2. CDR3 length: 16 amino acids. The junction had 8 bases not matched to a gene; V was cut back by 4 bases and J by 7 bases. CDR1 is SGDLS and CDR2 is YYNGEE in the germline V gene.

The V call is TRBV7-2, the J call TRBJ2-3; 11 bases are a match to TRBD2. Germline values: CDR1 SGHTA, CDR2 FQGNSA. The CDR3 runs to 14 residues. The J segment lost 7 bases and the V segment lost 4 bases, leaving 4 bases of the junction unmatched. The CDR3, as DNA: TGTGCCAGCAGCTCGGGACTAGCGGAGTATACGCAGTATTTT. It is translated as CASSSGLAEYTQYF. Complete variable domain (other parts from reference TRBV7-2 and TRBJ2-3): GAGVSQSPSNKVTEKGKDVELRCDPISGHTALYWYRQSLGQGLEFLIYFQGNSAPDKSGLPSDRFSAERTGGSVSTLTIQRTQQEDSAVYLCASSSGLAEYTQYFGPGTRLTVL.

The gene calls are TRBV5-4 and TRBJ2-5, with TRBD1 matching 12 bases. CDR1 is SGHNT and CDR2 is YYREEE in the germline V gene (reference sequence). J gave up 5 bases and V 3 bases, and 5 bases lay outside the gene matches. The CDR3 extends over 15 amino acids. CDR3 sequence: CASSSGTGGGETQYF. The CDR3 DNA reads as TGTGCCAGCAGCTCAGGGACAGGGGGCGGGGAGACCCAGTACTTC.

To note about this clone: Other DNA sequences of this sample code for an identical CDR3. CDR3 loop: CASSPQRSTDTQYF. The CDR3 DNA reads as TGTGCCAGCTCACCTCAGAGGTCAACAGATACGCAGTATTTT. V usage is TRBV18 and J usage is TRBJ2-3; no clear D. Germline V gives CDR1 KGHSH, CDR2 LQKENI. This CDR3 region has 14 residues. V lost 3 bases and J 3 bases, leaving 10 bases between the germline ends.

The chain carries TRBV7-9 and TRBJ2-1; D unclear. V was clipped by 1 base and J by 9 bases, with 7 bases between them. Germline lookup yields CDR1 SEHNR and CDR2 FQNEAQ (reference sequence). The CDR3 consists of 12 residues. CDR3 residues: CASSLEIGEQFF. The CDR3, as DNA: TGTGCCAGCAGCTTAGAGATCGGTGAGCAGTTCTTC.

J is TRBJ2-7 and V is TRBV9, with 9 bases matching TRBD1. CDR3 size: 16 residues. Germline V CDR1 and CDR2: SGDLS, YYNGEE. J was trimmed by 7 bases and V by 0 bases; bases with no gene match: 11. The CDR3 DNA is TGTGCCAGCAGCGTAGACTATAGGACAGGGGATGATGAGCAGTACTTC. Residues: CASSVDYRTGDDEQYF.

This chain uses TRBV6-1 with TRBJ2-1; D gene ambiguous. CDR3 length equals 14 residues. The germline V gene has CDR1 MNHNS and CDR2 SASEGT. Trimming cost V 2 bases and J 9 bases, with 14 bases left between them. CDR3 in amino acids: CASSETVAVGEQFF. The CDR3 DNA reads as TGTGCCAGCAGTGAAACGGTAGCTGTGGGTGAGCAGTTCTTC.

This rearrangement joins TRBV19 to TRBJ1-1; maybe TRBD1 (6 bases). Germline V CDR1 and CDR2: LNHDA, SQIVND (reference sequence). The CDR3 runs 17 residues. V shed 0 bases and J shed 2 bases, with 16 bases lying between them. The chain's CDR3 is CASSIDHREQVNTEAFF. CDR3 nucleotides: TGTGCCAGTAGTATAGATCACAGGGAACAGGTTAACACTGAAGCTTTCTTT.

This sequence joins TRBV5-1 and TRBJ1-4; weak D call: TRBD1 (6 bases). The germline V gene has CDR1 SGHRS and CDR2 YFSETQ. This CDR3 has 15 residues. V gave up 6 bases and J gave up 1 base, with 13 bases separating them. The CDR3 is CASTAGVRTNEKLFF. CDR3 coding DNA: TGCGCCAGCACGGCAGGGGTGAGAACTAATGAAAAACTGTTTTTT.

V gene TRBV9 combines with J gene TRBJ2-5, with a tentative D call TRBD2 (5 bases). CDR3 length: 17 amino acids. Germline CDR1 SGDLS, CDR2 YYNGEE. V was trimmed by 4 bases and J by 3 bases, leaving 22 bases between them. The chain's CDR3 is CASSPTGGSGLKETQYF. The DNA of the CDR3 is TGTGCCAGCAGCCCCACCGGAGGTTCGGGCCTAAAAGAGACCCAGTACTTC.

The CDR3 loop is CASGRGYEQYF. The CDR3 bases are TGTGCCAGCGGTCGGGGCTACGAGCAGTACTTC. This chain joins TRBV2 and TRBJ2-7, with D possibly TRBD2 on 5 matching bases. This CDR3 is 11 amino acids long. V lost 8 bases and J lost 3, with 8 bases in between. Germline V gene lookup returns CDR1 SNHLY and CDR2 FYNNEI.

In DNA, the CDR3 is TGCGCCAGCAGCTTGAGGCGGGGGGAAGACAGAAATCTTAAAGAGACCCAGTACTTC. Its translation is CASSLRRGEDRNLKETQYF. V gene TRBV5-1 combines with J gene TRBJ2-5; the match to TRBD2 covers 8 bases. V gave up 1 base and J gave up 3 bases; unmatched junction bases: 17. CDR1 is SGHRS and CDR2 is YFSETQ in the germline V gene. This CDR3 contains 19 residues.

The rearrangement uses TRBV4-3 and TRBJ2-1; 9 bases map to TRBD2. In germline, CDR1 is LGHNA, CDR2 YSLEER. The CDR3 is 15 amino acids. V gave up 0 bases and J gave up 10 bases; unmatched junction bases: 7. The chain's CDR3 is CASSQEGGRAGEQFF. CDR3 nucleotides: TGCGCCAGCAGCCAAGAGGGCGGGAGGGCCGGGGAGCAGTTCTTC.

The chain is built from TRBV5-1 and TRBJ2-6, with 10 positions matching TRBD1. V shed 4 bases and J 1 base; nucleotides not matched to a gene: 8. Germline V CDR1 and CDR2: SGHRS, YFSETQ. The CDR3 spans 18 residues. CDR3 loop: CASSRTGGRISGANVLTF. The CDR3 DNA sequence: TGCGCCAGCAGCAGGACAGGGGGAAGAATTTCTGGGGCCAACGTCCTGACTTTC.

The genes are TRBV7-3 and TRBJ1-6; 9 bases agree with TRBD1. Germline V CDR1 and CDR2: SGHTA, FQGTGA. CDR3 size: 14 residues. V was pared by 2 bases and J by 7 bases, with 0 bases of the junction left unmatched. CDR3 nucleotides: TGTGCCAGCAGCTTAGGGACAGGGAATTCACCCCTCCACTTT. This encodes CASSLGTGNSPLHF.

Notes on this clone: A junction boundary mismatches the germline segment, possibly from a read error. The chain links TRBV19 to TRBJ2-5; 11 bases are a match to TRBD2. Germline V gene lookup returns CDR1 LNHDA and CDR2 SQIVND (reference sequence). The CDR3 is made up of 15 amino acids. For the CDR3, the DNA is TGTGCCACTAGTCGGGGACTAGCGGACCAAGAGACCCAGTACTTC. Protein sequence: CATSRGLADQETQYF.

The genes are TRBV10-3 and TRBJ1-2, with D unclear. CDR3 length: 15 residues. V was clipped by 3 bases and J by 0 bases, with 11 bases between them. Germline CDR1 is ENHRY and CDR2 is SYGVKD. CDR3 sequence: CAISDELNPNYGYTF. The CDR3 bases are TGTGCCATCAGTGATGAGCTCAACCCTAACTATGGCTACACCTTC.

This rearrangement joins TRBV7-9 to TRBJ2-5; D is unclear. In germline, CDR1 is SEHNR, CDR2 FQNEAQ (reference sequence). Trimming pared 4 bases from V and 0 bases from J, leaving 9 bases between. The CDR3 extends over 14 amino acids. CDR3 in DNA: TGTGCCAGCAGCTCCCCAGAGAACCAAGAGACCCAGTACTTC. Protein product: CASSSPENQETQYF.

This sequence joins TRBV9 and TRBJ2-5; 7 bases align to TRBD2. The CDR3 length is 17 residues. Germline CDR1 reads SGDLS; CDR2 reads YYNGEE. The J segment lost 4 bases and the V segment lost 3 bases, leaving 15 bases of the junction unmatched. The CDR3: CASSDPGGREGGETQYF. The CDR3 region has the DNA TGTGCCAGCAGCGACCCCGGGGGGAGAGAGGGTGGAGAGACCCAGTACTTC. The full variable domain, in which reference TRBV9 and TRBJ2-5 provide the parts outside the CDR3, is DSGVTQTPKHLITATGQRVTLRCSPRSGDLSVYWYQQSLDQGLQFLIQYYNGEERAKGNILERFSAQQFPDLHSELNLSSLELGDSALYFCASSDPGGREGGETQYFGPGTRLLVL.

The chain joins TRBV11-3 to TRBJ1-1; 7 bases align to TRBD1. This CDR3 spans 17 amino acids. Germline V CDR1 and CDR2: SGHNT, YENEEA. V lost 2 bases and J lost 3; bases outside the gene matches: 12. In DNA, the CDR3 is TGTGCCAGCAGCTTACCCTCCCCACAGGGGAAGTACACTGAAGCTTTCTTT. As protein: CASSLPSPQGKYTEAFF.

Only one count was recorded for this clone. The CDR3 spells CASSVGGLAGPHNEQFF. The CDR3 DNA sequence: TGTGCCAGCAGCGTAGGAGGACTAGCGGGACCCCACAATGAGCAGTTCTTC. V is TRBV9 and J is TRBJ2-1; 12 bases fit TRBD2. V shed 0 bases and J 5 bases; nucleotides not matched to a gene: 6. The CDR3 has 17 residues. The V gene's germline CDR1 is SGDLS and CDR2 YYNGEE.

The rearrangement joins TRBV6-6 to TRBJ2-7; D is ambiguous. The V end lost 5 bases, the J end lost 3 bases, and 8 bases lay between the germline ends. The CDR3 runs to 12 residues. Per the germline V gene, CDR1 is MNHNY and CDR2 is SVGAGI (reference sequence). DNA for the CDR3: TGTGCCAGCAGTGGGTGGCGCTACGAGCAGTACTTC. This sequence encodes CASSGWRYEQYF.